This T cell receptor beta chain came from a study of blood T cell repertoires in COVID-19. Study at large: T cells, B-cell-depleted T cells, or PBMCs supplied cDNA or gDNA.

Per the original data handling: Scientists estimated how many nucleated cells there were by amplifying reference gene primers. Here immunoSEQ multiplex PCR was the method, and the copy in TCRdb shows in-frame clones only, minus some. That table supplies the V and J calls and clone size; D and trimming were determined from the DNA. The profile shows around 240,000 clones, 86% of them singletons. Study members were between about 18 and 100 years old and lived in over 20 US regions. Donors of Cohort 3 who recovered were those that had two negative PCRs, clearance, or symptom resolution. Per the germline V gene, CDR1 is KGHSH and CDR2 is LQKENI. The V gene lost 0 bases and the J gene lost 2 bases, with 14 bases spanning the gap. This CDR3 is built from 17 residues.

The origin of this receptor is a woman aged 45-65 years who had recovered from COVID-19. The chain has TRBV18 and TRBJ1-5; no firm D call. Sequencing was carried out using PBMCs or T cells enriched from blood (not recorded which). The CDR3 loop reads CASSPPGPLGGNQPQHF. CDR3 coding DNA: TGTGCCAGCTCACCACCAGGACCTTTGGGAGGCAATCAGCCCCAGCATTTT.